Listed here are 28 T cell receptor beta chains from one sample, sequenced in a study of blood T cells in healthy people across ages. Primed by a sample-barcoded 5' primer and a J-beta primer mix, a second PCR proceeded for about 6 to 11 cycles. MiXCR, run by TCRdb on the 5' RACE reads, gives a single entry per CDR3 protein. The sample holds 600,000 to 850,000 distinct CDR3 sequences, 40% to 45% seen once. Source material: blood. Receptor source: a woman in her sixties or seventies in good health.

This chain connects TRBV19 to TRBJ2-1, with D possibly TRBD2 on 5 matching bases. The germline V and J ends were trimmed by 1 base and 0 bases, with 10 bases remaining between them. The CDR3 length is 16 residues. From germline, CDR1 is LNHDA and CDR2 SQIVND (reference sequence). The CDR3 region is CASSIASGSSYNEQFF. DNA of the CDR3: TGTGCCAGTAGTATAGCAAGCGGAAGCTCCTACAATGAGCAGTTCTTC. Supplemented by reference TRBV19 and TRBJ2-1, the full variable domain reads DGGITQSPKYLFRKEGQNVTLSCEQNLNHDAMYWYRQDPGQGLRLIYYSQIVNDFQKGDIAEGYSVSREKKESFPLTVTSAQKNPTAFYLCASSIASGSSYNEQFFGPGTRLTVL.

This clonotype was seen more than once but under ten times. The rearrangement uses TRBV10-3 and TRBJ2-3, with 9 bases matching TRBD2. The CDR3 is made up of 17 amino acids. The V gene end was trimmed by 4 bases and the J gene end by 0 bases; junction bases not matched to a gene: 8. The germline V gene encodes CDR1 ENHRY and CDR2 SYGVKD. CDR3 protein: CAISGTSASSSTDTQYF. The DNA for the CDR3 is TGTGCCATCAGTGGGACTAGCGCATCTTCTAGCACAGATACGCAGTATTTT.

This clonotype has ten or more counts. The chain couples TRBV30 to TRBJ1-4; TRBD1 might be the D (5 bases). The germline CDR1 and CDR2 sequences are GTSNPN and SVGIG (reference sequence). V gave up 0 bases and J gave up 8 bases, with 10 bases separating them. This CDR3 contains 13 residues. The DNA of the CDR3 is TGTGCCTGGAGTGTTGGGGCTGCAGAAAAACTGTTTTTT. It yields the protein CAWSVGAAEKLFF.

The CDR3 loop reads CSAEVASGRQETQYF. The CDR3 DNA reads TGCAGTGCCGAAGTGGCTAGCGGGAGGCAAGAGACCCAGTACTTC. This chain joins TRBV20-1 and TRBJ2-5; 11 positions agree with TRBD2. Unmatched junction bases numbered 8, after V lost 6 bases and J lost 2 bases. The CDR3 has 15 amino acids. Germline V gene sequence: CDR1 DFQATT, CDR2 SNEGSKA (reference sequence).

The CDR3 DNA reads as TGTGCCAGCAGTGAGGCGATTATAGTGACTAACTATGGCTACACCTTC. This translates into CASSEAIIVTNYGYTF. The V gene is TRBV6-1, the J gene TRBJ1-2; D gene uncertain. Trimming shortened V by 3 bases and J by 0 bases, and 14 bases separated the two germline ends. Germline CDR1 reads MNHNS; CDR2 reads SASEGT. CDR3 length equals 16 residues.

This clonotype was counted only a few times. The rearrangement uses TRBV5-1 and TRBJ2-7, with TRBD2 identical over 8 bases. Germline V CDR1 and CDR2: SGHRS, YFSETQ. V shed 5 bases and J 6 bases; nucleotides not matched to a gene: 13. This CDR3 is built from 15 residues. CDR3 sequence: CASSDPGRAFVEQYF. The CDR3, as DNA: TGCGCCAGCAGTGATCCCGGGAGGGCCTTCGTCGAGCAGTACTTC.

V gene TRBV29-1 combines with J gene TRBJ1-2; 7 bases are a match to TRBD1. V lost 7 bases and J lost 4; bases outside the gene matches: 9. This CDR3 spans 13 amino acids. Per the germline V gene, CDR1 is SQVTM and CDR2 is ANQGSEA. CDR3 sequence (DNA): TGCAGCGGCGAGAGGGGGCGAGGCTATGGCTACACCTTC. Translation gives CSGERGRGYGYTF.

This clonotype was counted a few times. The chain combines TRBV12-3 or TRBV12-4 with TRBJ2-5; tentatively, D is TRBD2 (7 bases). Trimming cost V 3 bases and J 5 bases, with 31 bases left between them. The CDR3 length is 20 residues. The CDR3 here is CASSLSSGNLGGGPRETQYF. The CDR3 nucleotides are TGTGCCAGCAGTTTGAGCTCTGGAAACCTAGGGGGAGGGCCGAGGGAGACCCAGTACTTC.

The chain joins TRBV7-2 to TRBJ2-5, with unresolved D. The DNA end is more similar to TRBJ2-7, so the J call may be wrong. CDR1 SGHTA and CDR2 FQGNSA come from the germline V gene. The CDR3 is 14 residues long. The CDR3 protein is CASSPGLPSYEQYF. CDR3 in DNA: TGTGCCAGCAGCCCCGGGTTGCCATCCTACGAGCAGTACTTC.

V usage is TRBV7-9 and J usage is TRBJ1-2, with D hard to call. The CDR3 sequence is 11 residues long. V gave up 3 bases and J gave up 10 bases, with 9 bases separating them. Germline CDR1 SEHNR, CDR2 FQNEAQ (reference sequence). The CDR3 DNA is TGTGCCAGCAGCTTGGTGGGCGACTACACCTTC. The encoded protein is CASSLVGDYTF.

The chain combines TRBV5-6 with TRBJ1-5, with 9 nucleotides matching TRBD1. Germline values: CDR1 SGHDT, CDR2 YYEEEE. This CDR3 spans 15 amino acids. J lost 7 bases, V lost 7 bases, and 12 bases had no gene match. The CDR3 DNA reads TGTGCCAGCTCACTCGGGACAGGGATACGCCAGCCCCAGCATTTT. Protein: CASSLGTGIRQPQHF.

The chain uses TRBV7-9 and TRBJ2-1; TRBD1 or TRBD2 may be the D gene (7 bases each). Germline lookup yields CDR1 SEHNR and CDR2 FQNEAQ (reference sequence). Trimming left V 1 base short and J 8 bases short, with 15 bases between. The CDR3 runs to 15 residues. The CDR3 loop reads CASSLGIAGGDEQFF. DNA of the CDR3: TGTGCCAGCAGCTTAGGGATTGCAGGGGGGGATGAGCAGTTCTTC.

This clonotype showed up just a few times. The J gene is TRBJ2-1, the V gene TRBV29-1; possibly TRBD2 for D (6 bases). The length of the CDR3 is 16 residues. Trimming removed 6 bases at V and 6 bases at J, with 24 bases between. The germline V gene has CDR1 SQVTM and CDR2 ANQGSEA. The CDR3, as DNA: TGCAGCGTCGAGAAACAGCTAGCGACCTACACCAATGAGCAGTTCTTC. Amino acid sequence: CSVEKQLATYTNEQFF.

V gene TRBV7-2 combines with J gene TRBJ2-3; unclear D gene. The CDR3 is 14 residues long. Per the germline V gene, CDR1 is SGHTA and CDR2 is FQGNSA. Trimming cost V 5 bases and J 6 bases, with 15 bases left between them. CDR3 nucleotide sequence: TGTGCCAGCAGCGCCGCCTGGCGGTTCGATACGCAGTATTTT. This codes for CASSAAWRFDTQYF.

To note about this clonotype: This may be a read error, as it is one base from a much larger clone. This chain joins TRBV29-1 and TRBJ2-6, with TRBD1 matching 8 bases. The CDR3 runs to 15 residues. CDR1 SQVTM and CDR2 ANQGSEA come from the germline V gene. Trimming took 5 bases from V and 3 from J; bases not matched to a gene: 6. CDR3 sequence (DNA): TGCAGCGTTATGGTCAGGGGGCTTGGGGCCAACGTCCTGACTTTC. Encoded protein: CSVMVRGLGANVLTF.

The J gene is TRBJ2-7, the V gene TRBV10-3; D is ambiguous. V shed 8 bases and J shed 3 bases, with 14 bases lying between them. CDR3 length: 13 amino acids. CDR1 and CDR2 from the germline V gene are ENHRY and SYGVKD. The CDR3: CAIGSGLYYEQYF. The CDR3, as DNA: TGTGCCATCGGGTCCGGGCTTTACTACGAGCAGTACTTC.

On this clonotype itself: With a much larger clone just one base away, this may be a read error. This sequence joins TRBV9 and TRBJ2-7; 8 bases fit TRBD2. Germline V CDR1 and CDR2: SGDLS, YYNGEE. This CDR3 is built from 15 residues. The V gene end was trimmed by 3 bases and the J gene end by 12 bases; junction bases not matched to a gene: 17. The CDR3 nucleotides read TGTGCCAGCAGCGGAACTAGCGGACTGGAAGAGACCCGGTACTTC. It specifies CASSGTSGLEETRYF.

The J gene is TRBJ1-5, the V gene TRBV3-1; 12 positions agree with TRBD1. This CDR3 contains 18 residues. Germline-derived CDR1 and CDR2 are LGHDT and YNNKEL (reference sequence). J lost 6 bases, V lost 1 base, and 10 bases had no gene match. CDR3 in amino acids: CASSQGLGQGARSQPQHF. The CDR3 DNA sequence: TGTGCCAGCAGCCAAGGGCTGGGACAGGGGGCTCGGAGTCAGCCCCAGCATTTT.

The rearrangement joins TRBV6-2 or TRBV6-3 to TRBJ1-1; 7 bases are a match to TRBD1. The junction had 7 bases not matched to a gene; V was cut back by 6 bases and J by 6 bases. The germline V gene encodes CDR1 MNHEY and CDR2 SVGEGT. The CDR3 runs to 13 residues. CDR3 nucleotides: TGTGCCAGCAGACAGGGGCAGATCTCTGAAGCTTTCTTT. Its protein product is CASRQGQISEAFF.

This clonotype was counted only a few times. J is TRBJ1-6 and V is TRBV12-3 or TRBV12-4; D is undetermined. V was shortened by 0 bases and J by 6 bases, with 6 bases between the two germline ends. The CDR3 sequence is 14 residues long. The CDR3 is CASSLAGSNSPLHF. CDR3 nucleotide sequence: TGTGCCAGCAGTTTAGCGGGTAGTAATTCACCCCTCCACTTT.

V and J are TRBV9 and TRBJ1-5; D uncertain. This CDR3 has 14 amino acids. V was trimmed by 0 bases and J by 3 bases, leaving 7 bases between them. CDR1 is SGDLS, CDR2 YYNGEE, per germline. In DNA form, the CDR3 reads TGTGCCAGCAGCGTAGCGCCAGACAATCAGCCCCAGCATTTT. The encoded protein is CASSVAPDNQPQHF.

As concerns this clonotype: A much larger clone lies one base from this, so it may be a read error. V is TRBV9 and J is TRBJ2-1; 8 nucleotides align to TRBD1. There are 17 residues in the CDR3. Losses at the gene ends were 3 bases for V and 4 bases for J; bases not matched to a gene: 12. Germline V gene sequence: CDR1 SGDLS, CDR2 YYNGEE. DNA of the CDR3: TGTGCCAGCAGCGAGAGTGCTGGACAGGGAATGTACAATGAGCAGTTCTTC. Amino acids: CASSESAGQGMYNEQFF.

This chain connects TRBV6-4 to TRBJ1-2; D is uncertain. Germline values: CDR1 MRHNA, CDR2 SNTAGT. Trimming stripped 0 bases from V and 4 bases from J, with 9 bases between. The CDR3 sequence is 14 residues long. In nucleotides, the CDR3 is TGTGCCAGCAGTGACTCGAGTCAGGCCTATGGCTACACCTTC. This codes for CASSDSSQAYGYTF.

The V gene is TRBV6-1, the J gene TRBJ1-1, with 7 bases identical to TRBD1. Trimming removed 3 bases from V and 4 bases from J; junction bases left unmatched: 8. CDR1 MNHNS and CDR2 SASEGT come from the germline V gene. The CDR3 runs to 15 residues. The CDR3: CASSESRGLSTEAFF. The CDR3 DNA follows: TGTGCCAGCAGTGAGTCTAGGGGGCTGAGCACTGAAGCTTTCTTT.

This chain links TRBV7-9 with TRBJ2-7; a possible D gene is TRBD1 (5 bases). This CDR3 region has 12 residues. V shed 5 bases and J shed 4 bases, with 9 bases lying between them. CDR1 and CDR2 (germline): SEHNR, FQNEAQ (reference sequence). CDR3 sequence: CASSVDMYEQYF. Written as DNA, the CDR3 is TGTGCCAGCAGCGTGGACATGTACGAGCAGTACTTC.

The chain combines TRBV29-1 with TRBJ2-2; tentatively, D is TRBD1 (6 bases). V was pared by 1 base and J by 0 bases, with 21 bases between. This CDR3 comprises 19 residues. The germline V gene encodes CDR1 SQVTM and CDR2 ANQGSEA. The CDR3 bases are TGCAGCGTTGAAGGGGCGGCAGGGGACCCGCACGCGAACACCGGGGAGCTGTTTTTT. This codes for CSVEGAAGDPHANTGELFF.

The rearrangement joins TRBV7-2 to TRBJ2-1; D perhaps matches TRBD1 (5 bases). Germline V gene data show CDR1 as SGHTA and CDR2 as FQGNSA. The CDR3 consists of 13 residues. V lost 4 bases and J lost 7, with 11 bases in between. This CDR3 reads CASSWGPRNEQFF. DNA of the CDR3: TGTGCCAGCAGCTGGGGCCCTAGGAATGAGCAGTTCTTC.

This clonotype has just a few counts. CDR3 amino acids: CASSQGPGLGYGYTF. CDR3 nucleotides: TGTGCCAGCAGCCAAGGTCCGGGTTTGGGCTATGGCTACACCTTC. The gene calls are TRBV3-1 and TRBJ1-2; D remains ambiguous. The germline CDR1 and CDR2 sequences are LGHDT and YNNKEL (reference sequence). V was cut by 1 base and J by 4 bases, with 13 bases left in between. The CDR3 contains 15 residues.